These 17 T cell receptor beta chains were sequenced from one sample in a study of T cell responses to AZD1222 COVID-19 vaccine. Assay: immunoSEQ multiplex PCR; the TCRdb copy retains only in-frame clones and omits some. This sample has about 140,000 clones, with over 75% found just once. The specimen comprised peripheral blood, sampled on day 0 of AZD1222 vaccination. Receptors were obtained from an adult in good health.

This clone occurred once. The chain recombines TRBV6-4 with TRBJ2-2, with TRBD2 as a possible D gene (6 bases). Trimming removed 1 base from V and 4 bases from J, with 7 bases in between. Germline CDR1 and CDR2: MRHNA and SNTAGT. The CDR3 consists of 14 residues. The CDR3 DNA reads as TGTGCCAGCAGTGACTTCGGGGGCACCGGGGAGCTGTTTTTT. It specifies CASSDFGGTGELFF.

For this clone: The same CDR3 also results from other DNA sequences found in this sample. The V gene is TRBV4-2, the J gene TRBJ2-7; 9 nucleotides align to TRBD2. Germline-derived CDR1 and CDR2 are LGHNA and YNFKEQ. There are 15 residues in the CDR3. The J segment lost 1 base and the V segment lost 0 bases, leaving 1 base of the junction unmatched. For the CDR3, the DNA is TGTGCCAGCAGCCAAGAGACTAGCGGTTCCTACGAGCAGTACTTC. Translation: CASSQETSGSYEQYF.

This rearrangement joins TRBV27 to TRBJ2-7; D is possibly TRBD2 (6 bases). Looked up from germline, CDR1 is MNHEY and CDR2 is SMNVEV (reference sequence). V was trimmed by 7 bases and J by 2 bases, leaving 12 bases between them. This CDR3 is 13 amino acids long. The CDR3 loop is CASKGLVPYEQYF. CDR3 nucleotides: TGTGCCAGCAAGGGACTGGTTCCCTACGAGCAGTACTTC.

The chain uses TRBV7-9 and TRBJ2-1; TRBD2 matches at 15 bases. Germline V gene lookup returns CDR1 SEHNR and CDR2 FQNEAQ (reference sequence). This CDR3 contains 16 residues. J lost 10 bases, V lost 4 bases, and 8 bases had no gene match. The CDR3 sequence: CASSSRTSGGAGEQFF. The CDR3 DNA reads TGTGCCAGCAGCTCACGGACTAGCGGGGGGGCCGGAGAGCAGTTCTTC.

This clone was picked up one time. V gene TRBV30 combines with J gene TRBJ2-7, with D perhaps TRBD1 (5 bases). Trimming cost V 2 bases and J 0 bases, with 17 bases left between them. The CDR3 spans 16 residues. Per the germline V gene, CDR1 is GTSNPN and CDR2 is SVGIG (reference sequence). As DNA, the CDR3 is TGTGCCTGGAGTCCATTTAACAGGAGATTCTCCTACGAGCAGTACTTC. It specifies CAWSPFNRRFSYEQYF.

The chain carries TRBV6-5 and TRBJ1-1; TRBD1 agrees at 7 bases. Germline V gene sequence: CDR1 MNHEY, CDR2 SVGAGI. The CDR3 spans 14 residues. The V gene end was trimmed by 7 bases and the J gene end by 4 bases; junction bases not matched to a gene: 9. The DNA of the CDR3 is TGTGCCAGCACCCTGACAGGGTGGAGCACTGAAGCTTTCTTT. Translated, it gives CASTLTGWSTEAFF.

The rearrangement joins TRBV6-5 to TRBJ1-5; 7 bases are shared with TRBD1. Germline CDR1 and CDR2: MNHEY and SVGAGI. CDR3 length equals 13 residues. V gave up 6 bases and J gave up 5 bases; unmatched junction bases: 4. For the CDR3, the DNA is TGTGCCAGCAGGGGGACAGATTATCAGCCCCAGCATTTT. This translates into CASRGTDYQPQHF.

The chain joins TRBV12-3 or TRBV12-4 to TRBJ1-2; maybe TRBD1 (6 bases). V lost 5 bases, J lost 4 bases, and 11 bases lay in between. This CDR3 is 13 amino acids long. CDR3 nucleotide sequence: TGTGCCAGCAGTCCGATGGACAGCTATGGCTACACCTTC. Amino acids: CASSPMDSYGYTF.

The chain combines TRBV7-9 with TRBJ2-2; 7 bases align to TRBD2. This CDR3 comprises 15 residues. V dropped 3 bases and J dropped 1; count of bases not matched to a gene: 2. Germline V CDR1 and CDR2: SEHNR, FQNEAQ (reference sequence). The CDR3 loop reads CASSFKRGNTGELFF. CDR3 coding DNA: TGTGCCAGCAGCTTCAAGCGGGGGAACACCGGGGAGCTGTTTTTT.

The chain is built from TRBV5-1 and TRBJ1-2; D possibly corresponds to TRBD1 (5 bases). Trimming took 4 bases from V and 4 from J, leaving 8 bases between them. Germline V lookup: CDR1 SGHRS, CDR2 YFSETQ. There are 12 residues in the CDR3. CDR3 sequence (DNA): TGCGCCAGCAGCGGGGACCGCTATGGCTACACCTTC. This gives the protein CASSGDRYGYTF.

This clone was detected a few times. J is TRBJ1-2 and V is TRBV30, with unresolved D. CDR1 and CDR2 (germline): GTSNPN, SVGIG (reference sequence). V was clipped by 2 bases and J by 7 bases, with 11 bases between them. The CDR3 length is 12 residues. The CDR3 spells CAWSIAKTGYTF. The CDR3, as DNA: TGTGCCTGGAGTATTGCGAAAACTGGCTACACCTTC.

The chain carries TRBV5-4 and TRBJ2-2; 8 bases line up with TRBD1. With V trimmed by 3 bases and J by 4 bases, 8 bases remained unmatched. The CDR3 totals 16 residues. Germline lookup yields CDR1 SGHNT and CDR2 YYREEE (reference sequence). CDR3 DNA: TGTGCCAGCAGCTCTAGGACAGGGAAACTCACCGGGGAGCTGTTTTTT. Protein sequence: CASSSRTGKLTGELFF.

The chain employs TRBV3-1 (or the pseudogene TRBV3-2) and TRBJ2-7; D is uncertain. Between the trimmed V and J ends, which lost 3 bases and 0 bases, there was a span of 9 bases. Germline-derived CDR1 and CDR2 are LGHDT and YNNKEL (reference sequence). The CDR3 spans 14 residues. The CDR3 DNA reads TGTGCCAGCAGCCATGGGGTTAGCTCCTACGAGCAGTACTTC. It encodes CASSHGVSSYEQYF.

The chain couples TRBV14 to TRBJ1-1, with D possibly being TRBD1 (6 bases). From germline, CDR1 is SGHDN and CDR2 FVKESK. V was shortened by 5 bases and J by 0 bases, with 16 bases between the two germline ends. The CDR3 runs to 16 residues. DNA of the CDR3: TGTGCCAGCAGCAAAGGACAGCGGCTGATGAACACTGAAGCTTTCTTT. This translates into CASSKGQRLMNTEAFF.

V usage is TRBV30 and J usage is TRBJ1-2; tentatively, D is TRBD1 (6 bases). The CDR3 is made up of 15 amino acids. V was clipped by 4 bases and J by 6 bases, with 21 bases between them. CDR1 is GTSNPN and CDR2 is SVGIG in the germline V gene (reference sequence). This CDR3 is CAWTTDSLLRDGYTF. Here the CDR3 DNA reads TGTGCCTGGACAACGGACAGCCTTTTGCGGGATGGCTACACCTTC.

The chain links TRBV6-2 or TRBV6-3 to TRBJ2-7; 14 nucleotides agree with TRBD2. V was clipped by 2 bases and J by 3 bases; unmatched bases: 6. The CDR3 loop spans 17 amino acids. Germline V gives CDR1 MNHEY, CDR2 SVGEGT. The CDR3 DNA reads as TGTGCCAGCAGTTACCCGGGACTAGCGGGAGTTGGCTACGAGCAGTACTTC. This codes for CASSYPGLAGVGYEQYF.

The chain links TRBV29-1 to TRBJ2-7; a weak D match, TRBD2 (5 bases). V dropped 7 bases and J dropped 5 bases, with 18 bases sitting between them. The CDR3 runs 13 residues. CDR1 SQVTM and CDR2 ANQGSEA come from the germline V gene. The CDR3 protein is CSAAPRGVDEQYF. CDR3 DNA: TGCAGCGCGGCCCCTCGGGGAGTGGACGAGCAGTACTTC.